The 29 T cell receptor beta chains below come from one sample, sequenced in a study of cytomegalovirus exposure and HLA in healthy donors. The PCR made use of 60 Vbeta and 13 Jbeta primers. The assay was immunoSEQ multiplex PCR, and TCRdb's table has in-frame clones only and misses some. The table has about 140,000 clones, 80% seen once. Material for sequencing was PBMCs. These receptors came from a male donor in good health and CMV-seronegative.

J is TRBJ1-1 and V is TRBV27, with no clear D. Germline loops: CDR1 MNHEY, CDR2 SMNVEV (reference sequence). This CDR3 spans 13 amino acids. Trimming shortened V by 3 bases and J by 1 base, and 6 bases separated the two germline ends. As DNA, the CDR3 is TGTGCCAGCAGTTTTTACGGGAACACTGAAGCTTTCTTT. Its protein product is CASSFYGNTEAFF.

This chain joins TRBV15 and TRBJ1-4; maybe TRBD1 (6 bases). V dropped 1 base and J dropped 2 bases, with 8 bases sitting between them. Germline CDR1 and CDR2: LNHNV and YYDKDF (reference sequence). This CDR3 is built from 15 residues. The CDR3: CATSRGGGTNEKLFF. Here the CDR3 DNA reads TGTGCCACCAGCAGAGGGGGGGGCACTAATGAAAAACTGTTTTTT.

This chain connects TRBV7-9 to TRBJ1-1; a weak D match, TRBD1 (6 bases). CDR3 length: 13 amino acids. CDR1 and CDR2 (germline): SEHNR, FQNEAQ (reference sequence). Trimming cost V 6 bases and J 1 base, with 9 bases left between them. This CDR3 is CASRSDRNTEAFF. The DNA for the CDR3 is TGTGCCAGCAGGTCGGACAGGAACACTGAAGCTTTCTTT.

The chain employs TRBV9 and TRBJ2-5, with D perhaps TRBD1 (6 bases). Germline V gives CDR1 SGDLS, CDR2 YYNGEE. V shed 3 bases and J shed 5 bases, with 11 bases lying between them. There are 13 residues in the CDR3. The CDR3 region has the DNA TGTGCCAGCAGCGGGGGGCCGGGGGAGACCCAGTACTTC. This sequence encodes CASSGGPGETQYF.

This rearrangement joins TRBV30 to TRBJ1-2; 8 bases are shared with TRBD1. CDR1 GTSNPN and CDR2 SVGIG come from the germline V gene (reference sequence). CDR3 length equals 16 residues. The V gene end was trimmed by 0 bases and the J gene end by 4 bases; junction bases not matched to a gene: 10. The CDR3 loop reads CAWSVRTGGGGYGYTF. The CDR3 DNA sequence: TGTGCCTGGAGTGTACGAACAGGGGGAGGCGGCTATGGCTACACCTTC.

This chain connects TRBV18 to TRBJ2-7, with 8 bases identical to TRBD1. Trimming cost V 1 base and J 5 bases; bases outside gene matches: 7. Looked up from germline, CDR1 is KGHSH and CDR2 is LQKENI. This CDR3 comprises 15 residues. For the CDR3, the DNA is TGTGCCAGCTCACCACTAGACAGGGGAGGTCACGAGCAGTACTTC. It translates to CASSPLDRGGHEQYF.

This sequence joins TRBV7-2 and TRBJ2-7; 7 bases agree with TRBD2. This CDR3 comprises 15 residues. Losses at the gene ends were 2 bases for V and 0 bases for J; bases not matched to a gene: 4. In germline, CDR1 is SGHTA, CDR2 FQGNSA. The CDR3 protein is CASSLRDYNSYEQYF. CDR3 DNA: TGTGCCAGCAGCTTAAGGGACTACAACTCCTACGAGCAGTACTTC.

V usage is TRBV6-1 and J usage is TRBJ2-3; TRBD2 might be the D (5 bases). The V end lost 8 bases, the J end lost 2 bases, and 17 bases lay between the germline ends. CDR3 length: 15 amino acids. Germline V gene lookup returns CDR1 MNHNS and CDR2 SASEGT. The DNA for the CDR3 is TGTGCCAGCGTTGGGCTAGCCCTAAACACAGATACGCAGTATTTT. Residues: CASVGLALNTDTQYF.

This chain joins TRBV11-1 and TRBJ1-1, with a tentative D call TRBD1 (6 bases). The V gene's germline CDR1 is SGHAT and CDR2 FQDESV (reference sequence). This CDR3 region has 12 residues. Trimming removed 5 bases from V and 11 bases from J, with 15 bases in between. The CDR3 loop reads CASSLQGMRAFF. Here the CDR3 DNA reads TGTGCCAGCAGCCTACAGGGAATGCGGGCTTTCTTT.

This chain uses TRBV10-3 with TRBJ1-2; 9 nucleotides line up with TRBD1. The length of the CDR3 is 14 residues. Losses at the gene ends were 6 bases for V and 2 bases for J; bases not matched to a gene: 4. Germline CDR1 ENHRY, CDR2 SYGVKD. The CDR3 loop is CAIRPGQGNYGYTF. In nucleotides, the CDR3 is TGTGCCATCAGACCGGGACAGGGAAACTATGGCTACACCTTC.

The chain has TRBV9 and TRBJ2-2; no definite D call. Germline CDR1 reads SGDLS; CDR2 reads YYNGEE. V gave up 0 bases and J gave up 6 bases, with 6 bases separating them. The CDR3 extends over 13 amino acids. The CDR3 sequence: CASSVVEAGELFF. Written as DNA, the CDR3 is TGTGCCAGCAGCGTAGTCGAGGCCGGGGAGCTGTTTTTT.

The J gene is TRBJ1-5, the V gene TRBV19; the match to TRBD1 covers 7 bases. The germline gives CDR1 LNHDA, CDR2 SQIVND (reference sequence). Trimming removed 2 bases from V and 3 bases from J; junction bases left unmatched: 4. The CDR3 loop spans 15 amino acids. This chain's CDR3 is CASSIRGLNNQPQHF. The CDR3 nucleotides are TGTGCCAGTAGTATAAGGGGGCTAAACAATCAGCCCCAGCATTTT.

For this clone: Compared with germline, one end of the junction differs, possibly owing to a read error. The V and J genes are TRBV30 and TRBJ2-3, with 7 nucleotides matching TRBD1. Germline lookup yields CDR1 GTSNPN and CDR2 SVGIG (reference sequence). The CDR3 totals 12 residues. CDR3 sequence reads: CAWGYNRGGQTF. DNA of the CDR3: TGTGCCTGGGGCTATAACAGGGGCGGACAAACCTTT.

V usage is TRBV5-6 and J usage is TRBJ1-2; 7 bases align to TRBD1. The CDR3 covers 13 residues. CDR1 and CDR2 from the germline V gene are SGHDT and YYEEEE. With V trimmed by 0 bases and J by 7 bases, 3 bases remained unmatched. CDR3 residues: CASSLGGGRGYTF. CDR3 DNA sequence: TGTGCCAGCAGCTTGGGAGGGGGCCGTGGCTACACCTTC.

This clone occurred once. CDR3 DNA sequence: TGTGCCAGCAGCTCCATAATAGTTCCCAGGGATGAGCAGTTCTTC. The encoded protein is CASSSIIVPRDEQFF. The chain links TRBV7-9 to TRBJ2-1, with a possible D match to TRBD1 (5 bases). Germline V gene lookup returns CDR1 SEHNR and CDR2 FQNEAQ (reference sequence). V was pared by 4 bases and J by 8 bases, with 18 bases between. This CDR3 has 15 residues.

As concerns this clone: The sample carries other DNA sequences with the same CDR3. The chain has TRBV27 and TRBJ2-7; D is possibly TRBD2 (5 bases). V was pared by 6 bases and J by 2 bases, with 11 bases between. Germline V lookup: CDR1 MNHEY, CDR2 SMNVEV (reference sequence). The CDR3 has 13 residues. The CDR3 coding sequence is TGTGCCAGCAGCGGAGGCTGGCCCTACGAGCAGTACTTC. It encodes CASSGGWPYEQYF.

The CDR3 is CASSVTGKNTGELFF. The CDR3 DNA sequence: TGTGCCAGCAGCGTGACAGGAAAAAACACCGGGGAGCTGTTTTTT. The rearrangement joins TRBV9 to TRBJ2-2, with D perhaps matching TRBD1 (6 bases). V was cut by 2 bases and J by 2 bases, with 10 bases left in between. The CDR3 runs to 15 residues. Per the germline V gene, CDR1 is SGDLS and CDR2 is YYNGEE.

A word on this clone: The same CDR3 arises from other DNA sequences in this sample as well. The chain uses TRBV6-1 and TRBJ1-1; D not certain. CDR3 size: 12 residues. Germline V gene sequence: CDR1 MNHNS, CDR2 SASEGT. The V end lost 4 bases, the J end lost 1 base, and 4 bases lay between the germline ends. CDR3 nucleotide sequence: TGTGCCAGCAGTGTCCGGAACACTGAAGCTTTCTTT. It yields the protein CASSVRNTEAFF.

The CDR3 region has the DNA TGTGCCAGTAGTTTGACAGTAAACAATGAGCAGTTCTTC. It codes for CASSLTVNNEQFF. The chain is built from TRBV19 and TRBJ2-1, with a tentative D call TRBD1 (5 bases). V lost 5 bases and J 5 bases, leaving 10 bases between the germline ends. The CDR3 totals 13 residues. Germline values: CDR1 LNHDA, CDR2 SQIVND (reference sequence).

The V and J genes are TRBV6-1 and TRBJ2-2, with no clear D. V was trimmed by 6 bases and J by 7 bases, leaving 6 bases between them. Germline V CDR1 and CDR2: MNHNS, SASEGT. CDR3 length equals 11 residues. The CDR3 region is CASSLIGELFF. The DNA of the CDR3 is TGTGCCAGCAGCCTAATCGGGGAGCTGTTTTTT.

CDR3 sequence: CASQDSYSNQPQHF. The CDR3 DNA reads TGTGCCAGCCAGGACAGCTATAGCAATCAGCCCCAGCATTTT. The rearrangement links TRBV6-1 to TRBJ1-5, with D tentatively TRBD1 (6 bases). Germline values: CDR1 MNHNS, CDR2 SASEGT. The CDR3 sequence is 14 residues long. V lost 8 bases to trimming and J lost 0 bases, with 11 bases between them.

The gene calls are TRBV28 and TRBJ1-3; no definite D call. CDR1 MDHEN and CDR2 SYDVKM come from the germline V gene. The CDR3 consists of 15 residues. V was clipped by 3 bases and J by 2 bases, with 11 bases between them. CDR3 sequence: CASSLGGGPGNTIYF. CDR3 DNA sequence: TGTGCCAGCAGTTTGGGTGGCGGTCCTGGAAACACCATATATTTT.

This clone was seen a single time. The rearrangement links TRBV7-9 to TRBJ1-2, with D unresolved. Germline V gene lookup returns CDR1 SEHNR and CDR2 FQNEAQ (reference sequence). The CDR3 has 16 amino acids. V was shortened by 7 bases and J by 7 bases, with 25 bases between the two germline ends. In DNA, the CDR3 is TGTGCCAGCATCCCTCTACGGGATTCATCCTTGACTGGCTACACCTTC. Residues: CASIPLRDSSLTGYTF.

This clone appeared once. The rearrangement uses TRBV10-3 and TRBJ2-7; a possible D gene is TRBD2 (5 bases). This CDR3 is built from 14 residues. CDR1 is ENHRY, CDR2 SYGVKD, per germline. Deletions cut 3 bases from V and 3 bases from J, with 12 bases between. The CDR3 loop is CAISDGVFSYEQYF. In DNA form, the CDR3 reads TGTGCCATCAGTGACGGGGTTTTTAGCTACGAGCAGTACTTC.

The rearrangement links TRBV19 to TRBJ1-1, with D tentatively TRBD1 (5 bases). Trimming took 4 bases from V and 2 from J, leaving 11 bases between them. CDR3 length: 14 residues. Per germline, CDR1 LNHDA and CDR2 SQIVND (reference sequence). The CDR3 loop reads CASSTRALNTEAFF. CDR3 bases: TGTGCCAGTAGTACCAGGGCCCTCAACACTGAAGCTTTCTTT.

The J gene is TRBJ2-7, the V gene TRBV5-4; D gene unclear. This CDR3 comprises 14 residues. CDR1 is SGHNT and CDR2 is YYREEE in the germline V gene (reference sequence). Trimming pared 0 bases from V and 1 base from J, leaving 8 bases between. CDR3 region: CASSLDVRSYEQYF. The CDR3 region has the DNA TGTGCCAGCAGCTTGGACGTACGGTCCTACGAGCAGTACTTC.

As regards this clone: Relative to the germline gene, one junction end is altered; a read error may explain this. The rearrangement links TRBV4-2 to TRBJ1-2; 8 bases agree with TRBD1. CDR1 and CDR2 (germline): LGHNA, YNFKEQ. This CDR3 is built from 19 residues. CDR3 DNA sequence: TGTGCCAGCAGCCAAGTTGGACAGGGAGGGATGGTGCTTAGGTATGGCCACACCTTC. Its translation is CASSQVGQGGMVLRYGHTF.

The V and J genes are TRBV7-3 and TRBJ2-7; 7 bases align to TRBD1. The CDR3 covers 13 residues. The V and J ends lost 2 bases and 6 bases, in that order; junction bases with no gene match: 4. Germline lookup yields CDR1 SGHTA and CDR2 FQGTGA. This CDR3 is CASSLGQAGEQYF. The CDR3 DNA reads as TGTGCCAGCAGCTTAGGACAGGCCGGCGAGCAGTACTTC.

The V gene is TRBV9, the J gene TRBJ1-1, with a weak D call TRBD1 (5 bases). V dropped 0 bases and J dropped 5 bases, with 14 bases sitting between them. This CDR3 spans 15 amino acids. Germline V CDR1 and CDR2: SGDLS, YYNGEE. DNA for the CDR3: TGTGCCAGCAGCGTAGTCGAGGGTGGGGGGACTGAAGCTTTCTTT. Amino acid sequence: CASSVVEGGGTEAFF.